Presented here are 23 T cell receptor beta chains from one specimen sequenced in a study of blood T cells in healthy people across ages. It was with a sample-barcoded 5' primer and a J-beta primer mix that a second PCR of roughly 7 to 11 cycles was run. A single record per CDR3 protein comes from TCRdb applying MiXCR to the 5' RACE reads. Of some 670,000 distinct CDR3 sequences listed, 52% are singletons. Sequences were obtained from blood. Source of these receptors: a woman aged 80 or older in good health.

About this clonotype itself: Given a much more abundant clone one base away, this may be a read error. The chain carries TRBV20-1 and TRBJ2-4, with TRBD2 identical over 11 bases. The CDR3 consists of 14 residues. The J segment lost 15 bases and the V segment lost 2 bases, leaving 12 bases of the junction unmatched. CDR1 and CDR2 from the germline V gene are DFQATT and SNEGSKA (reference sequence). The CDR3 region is CSARHGTSGYELYF. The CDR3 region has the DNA TGCAGTGCTAGACACGGGACTAGCGGATACGAGCTGTACTTC.

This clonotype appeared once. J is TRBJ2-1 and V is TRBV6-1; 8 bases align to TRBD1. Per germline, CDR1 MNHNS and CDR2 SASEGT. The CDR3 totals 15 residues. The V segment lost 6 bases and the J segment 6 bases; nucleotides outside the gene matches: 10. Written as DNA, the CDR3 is TGTGCCAGCAGCCCGCCCGGGACAGGTTTCAATGAGCAGTTCTTC. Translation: CASSPPGTGFNEQFF.

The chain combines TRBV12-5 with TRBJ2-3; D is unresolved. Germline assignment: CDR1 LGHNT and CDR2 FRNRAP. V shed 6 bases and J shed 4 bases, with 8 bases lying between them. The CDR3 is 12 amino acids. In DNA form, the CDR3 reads TGTGCTAGTGGCCCCCGTCCAGATACGCAGTATTTT. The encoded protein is CASGPRPDTQYF.

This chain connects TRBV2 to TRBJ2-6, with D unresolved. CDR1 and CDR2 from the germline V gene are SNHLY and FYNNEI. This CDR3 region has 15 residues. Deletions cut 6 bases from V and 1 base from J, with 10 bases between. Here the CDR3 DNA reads TGTGCCAGCAGATTCGAACAGTCTGGGGCCAACGTCCTGACTTTC. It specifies CASRFEQSGANVLTF.

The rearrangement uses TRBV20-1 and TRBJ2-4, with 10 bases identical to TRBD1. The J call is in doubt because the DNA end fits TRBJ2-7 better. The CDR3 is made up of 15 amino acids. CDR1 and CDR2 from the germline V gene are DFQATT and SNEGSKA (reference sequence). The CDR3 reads CSARGTGGFINEQYF. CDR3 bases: TGCAGTGCTAGAGGGACAGGGGGTTTTATTAACGAGCAGTACTTC.

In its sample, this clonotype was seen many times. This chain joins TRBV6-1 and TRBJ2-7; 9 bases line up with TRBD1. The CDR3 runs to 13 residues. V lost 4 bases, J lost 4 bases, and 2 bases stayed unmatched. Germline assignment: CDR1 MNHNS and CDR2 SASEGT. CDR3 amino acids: CASSGDREYEQYF. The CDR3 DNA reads TGTGCCAGCAGTGGGGACAGGGAGTACGAGCAGTACTTC.

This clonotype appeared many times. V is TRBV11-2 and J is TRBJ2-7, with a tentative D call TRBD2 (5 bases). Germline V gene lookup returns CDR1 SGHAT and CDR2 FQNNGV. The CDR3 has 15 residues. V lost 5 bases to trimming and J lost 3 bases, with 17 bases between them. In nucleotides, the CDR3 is TGTGCCAGCAGCCACAGCGGCTCCTCCAACTACGAGCAGTACTTC. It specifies CASSHSGSSNYEQYF. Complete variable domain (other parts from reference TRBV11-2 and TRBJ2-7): EAGVAQSPRYKIIEKRQSVAFWCNPISGHATLYWYQQILGQGPKLLIQFQNNGVVDDSQLPKDRFSAERLKGVDSTLKIQPAKLEDSAVYLCASSHSGSSNYEQYFGPGTRLTVT.

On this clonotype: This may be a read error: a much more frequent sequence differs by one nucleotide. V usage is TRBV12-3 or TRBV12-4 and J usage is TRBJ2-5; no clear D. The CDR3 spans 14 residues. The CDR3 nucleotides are TGTGCCAGCAGCCGTTTAGGTGTTCAAGAGACCCCGTACTTC. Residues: CASSRLGVQETPYF.

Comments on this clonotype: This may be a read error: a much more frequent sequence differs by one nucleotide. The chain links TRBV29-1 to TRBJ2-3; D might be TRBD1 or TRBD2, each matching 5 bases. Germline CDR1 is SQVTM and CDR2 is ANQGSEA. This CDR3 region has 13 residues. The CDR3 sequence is CSEGTSSTDAQYF. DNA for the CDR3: TGCAGCGAGGGGACCTCTAGCACAGATGCGCAGTATTTT.

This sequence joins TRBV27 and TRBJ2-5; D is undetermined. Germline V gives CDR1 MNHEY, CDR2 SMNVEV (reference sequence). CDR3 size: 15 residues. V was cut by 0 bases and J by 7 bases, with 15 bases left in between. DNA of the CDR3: TGTGCCAGCAGTTTATCACGGTCTCCGATAGGGACCCAGTACTTC. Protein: CASSLSRSPIGTQYF.

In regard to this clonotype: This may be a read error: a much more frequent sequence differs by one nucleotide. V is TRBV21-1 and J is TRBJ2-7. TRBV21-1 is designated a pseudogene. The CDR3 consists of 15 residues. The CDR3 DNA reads TGTGCCGGCAGCAAAGCCGGGGAGACTGCCTACGAGCAGTACTTC. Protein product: CAGSKAGETAYEQYF.

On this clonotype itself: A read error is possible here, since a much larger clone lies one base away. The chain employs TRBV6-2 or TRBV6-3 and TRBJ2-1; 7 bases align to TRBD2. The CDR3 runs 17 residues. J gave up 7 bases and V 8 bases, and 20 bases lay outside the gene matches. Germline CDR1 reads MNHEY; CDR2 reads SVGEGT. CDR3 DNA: TGTGCCAGCCGCGACCCTGTCCAGGGAGGGGTAAGGAATGAGCAGTTCTTC. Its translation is CASRDPVQGGVRNEQFF.

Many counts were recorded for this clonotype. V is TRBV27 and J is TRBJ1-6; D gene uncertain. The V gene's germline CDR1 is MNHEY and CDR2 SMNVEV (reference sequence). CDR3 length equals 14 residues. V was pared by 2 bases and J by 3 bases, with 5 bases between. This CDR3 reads CASSLKGYNSPLHF. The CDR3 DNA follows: TGTGCCAGCAGTTTAAAGGGCTATAATTCACCCCTCCACTTT.

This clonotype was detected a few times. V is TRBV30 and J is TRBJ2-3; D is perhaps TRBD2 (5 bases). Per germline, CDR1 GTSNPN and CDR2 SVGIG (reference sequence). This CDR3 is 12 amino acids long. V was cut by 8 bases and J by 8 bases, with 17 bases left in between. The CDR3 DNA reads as TGTGCCGGAGCCCTTACTAGTGCTACGCAGTATTTT. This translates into CAGALTSATQYF. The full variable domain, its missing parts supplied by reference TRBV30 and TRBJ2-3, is SQTIHQWPATLVQPVGSPLSLECTVEGTSNPNLYWYRQAAGRGLQLLFYSVGIGQISSEVPQNLSASRPQDRQFILSSKKLLLSDSGFYLCAGALTSATQYFGPGTRLTVL.

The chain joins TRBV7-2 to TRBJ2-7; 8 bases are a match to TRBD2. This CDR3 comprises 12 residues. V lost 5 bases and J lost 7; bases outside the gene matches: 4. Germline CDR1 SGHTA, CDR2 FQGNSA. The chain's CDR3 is CASSPIAGEQYF. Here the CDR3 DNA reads TGTGCCAGCAGCCCAATAGCGGGAGAGCAGTACTTC.

The CDR3 DNA follows: TGTGCCAGCAGGCCCTTAGGAGGCGTCTTGGAGACCCAGTACTTC. The encoded protein is CASRPLGGVLETQYF. The chain combines TRBV11-2 with TRBJ2-5; the D gene is possibly TRBD2 (5 bases). V lost 6 bases and J lost 5, with 19 bases in between. The CDR3 runs to 15 residues. The germline CDR1 and CDR2 sequences are SGHAT and FQNNGV.

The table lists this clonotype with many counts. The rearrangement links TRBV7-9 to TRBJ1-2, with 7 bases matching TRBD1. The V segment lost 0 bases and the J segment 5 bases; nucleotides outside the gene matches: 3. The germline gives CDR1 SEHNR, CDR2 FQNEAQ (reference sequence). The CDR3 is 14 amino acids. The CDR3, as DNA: TGTGCCAGCAGCTTAGCCGCAGGGGGGTATGGCTACACCTTC. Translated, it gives CASSLAAGGYGYTF.

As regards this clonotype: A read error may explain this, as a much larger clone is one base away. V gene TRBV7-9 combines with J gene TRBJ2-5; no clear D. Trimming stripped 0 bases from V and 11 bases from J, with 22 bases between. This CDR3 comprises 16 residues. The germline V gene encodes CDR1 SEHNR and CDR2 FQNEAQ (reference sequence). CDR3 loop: CASSLAPWFSYNEQYF. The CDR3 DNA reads TGTGCCAGCAGCTTAGCGCCGTGGTTTTCCTACAATGAGCAGTACTTC.

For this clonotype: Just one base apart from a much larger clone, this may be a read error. This chain's CDR3 is CAGSLGAVSGANVLTF. CDR3 sequence (DNA): TGTGCCGGCAGCTTGGGGGCCGTCTCTGGGGCCAACGTCCTGACTTTC. The rearrangement joins TRBV27 to TRBJ2-6; tentatively, D is TRBD1 (6 bases). This CDR3 comprises 16 residues. Germline CDR1 and CDR2: MNHEY and SMNVEV (reference sequence).

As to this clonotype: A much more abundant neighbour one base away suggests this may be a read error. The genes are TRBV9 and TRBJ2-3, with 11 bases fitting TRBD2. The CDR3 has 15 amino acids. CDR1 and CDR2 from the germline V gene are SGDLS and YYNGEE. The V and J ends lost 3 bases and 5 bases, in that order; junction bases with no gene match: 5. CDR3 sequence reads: CASSEIAGGQDTQYF. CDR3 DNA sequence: TGTGCCAGCAGCGAAATAGCGGGGGGGCAAGATACGCAGTATTTT.

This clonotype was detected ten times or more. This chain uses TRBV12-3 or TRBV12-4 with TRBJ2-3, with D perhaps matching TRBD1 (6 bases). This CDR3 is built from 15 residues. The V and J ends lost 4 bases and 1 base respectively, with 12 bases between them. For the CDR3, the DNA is TGTGCCAGCAGTTCCACAGGGTCGGGCACAGATACGCAGTATTTT. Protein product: CASSSTGSGTDTQYF.

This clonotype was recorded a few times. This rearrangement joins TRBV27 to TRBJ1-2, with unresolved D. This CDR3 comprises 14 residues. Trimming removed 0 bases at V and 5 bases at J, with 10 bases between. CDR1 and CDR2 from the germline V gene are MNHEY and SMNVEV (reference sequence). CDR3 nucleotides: TGTGCCAGCAGTTTATCGATAACTGTTTATGGCTACACCTTC. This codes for CASSLSITVYGYTF.

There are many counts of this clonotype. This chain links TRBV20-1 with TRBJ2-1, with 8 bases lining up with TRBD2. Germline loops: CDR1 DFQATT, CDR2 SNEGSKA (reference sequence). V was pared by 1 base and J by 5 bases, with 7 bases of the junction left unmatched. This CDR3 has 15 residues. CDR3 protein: CSARGGGRSHNEQFF. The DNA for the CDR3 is TGCAGTGCTAGAGGGGGCGGGAGGTCCCACAATGAGCAGTTCTTC.